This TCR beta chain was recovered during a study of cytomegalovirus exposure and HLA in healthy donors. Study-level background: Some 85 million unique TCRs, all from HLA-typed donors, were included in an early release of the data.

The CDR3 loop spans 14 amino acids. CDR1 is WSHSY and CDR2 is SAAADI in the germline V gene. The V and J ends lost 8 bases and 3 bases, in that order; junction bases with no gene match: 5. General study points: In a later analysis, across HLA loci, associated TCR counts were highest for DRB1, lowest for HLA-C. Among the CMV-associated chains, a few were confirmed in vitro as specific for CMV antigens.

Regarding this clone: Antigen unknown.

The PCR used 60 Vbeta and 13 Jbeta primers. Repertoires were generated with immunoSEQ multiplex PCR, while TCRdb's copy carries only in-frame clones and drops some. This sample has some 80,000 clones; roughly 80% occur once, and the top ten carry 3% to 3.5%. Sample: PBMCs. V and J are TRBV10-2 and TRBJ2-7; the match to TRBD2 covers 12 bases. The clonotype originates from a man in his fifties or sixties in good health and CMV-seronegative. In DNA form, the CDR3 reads TGCGCCAGCGGTACTAGCGGGGGGCACTACGAGCAGTACTTC. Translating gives CASGTSGGHYEQYF.